A selection of T cell receptor beta chains follows, all from one sample in a study of blood T cell repertoires in COVID-19. Generated by immunoSEQ multiplex PCR, the TCRdb table keeps only in-frame clones and is missing some. The sample lists tens of thousands of clones; about 86% were seen once. Input material: peripheral blood. The receptors originated from a man aged 65 to 85 with active COVID-19. Both conserved end residues are part of each CDR3. D genes are given only for firm matches. Clone size is not always given. Where it is, it says once, few, many or a class for expanded clones.

TRBV12-5	TRBJ1-3	.	TRBD1	CASGLGDRTGNTIYF	TGTGCTAGTGGTTTGGGGGACAGGACTGGAAACACCATATATTTT
TRBV7-2	TRBJ2-3	.	.	CASSPGLGRTDTQYF	TGTGCCAGCAGCCCCGGACTGGGCCGCACAGATACGCAGTATTTT
TRBV9	TRBJ2-3	.	.	CASSVGGSGWTDTQYF	TGTGCCAGCAGCGTAGGGGGTAGCGGCTGGACAGATACGCAGTATTTT
TRBV9	TRBJ2-3	.	.	CASSVVGSTDTQYF	TGTGCCAGCAGCGTAGTTGGCTCCACAGATACGCAGTATTTT
TRBV19	TRBJ2-3	.	TRBD2	CASSRLAGGGTDTQYF	TGTGCCAGTAGTAGACTAGCGGGGGGGGGCACAGATACGCAGTATTTT
TRBV6-6	TRBJ2-2	.	TRBD1	CALREGADTGELFF	TGTGCCCTACGCGAGGGGGCGGACACCGGGGAGCTGTTTTTT
TRBV11-2	TRBJ2-1	.	.	CASSRLDSPYNEQFF	TGTGCCAGCAGCCGACTAGATTCTCCCTACAATGAGCAGTTCTTC
TRBV4-3	TRBJ2-5	.	TRBD1	CASSPGQGSGETQYF	TGCGCCAGCAGCCCCGGACAGGGGTCCGGGGAGACCCAGTACTTC
TRBV18	TRBJ2-3	.	TRBD2	CASSPRTSGGWDTQYF	TGTGCCAGCTCACCGCGGACTAGCGGGGGCTGGGATACGCAGTATTTT
TRBV2	TRBJ2-7	.	TRBD1	CASRRALIRGSGEQYF	TGTGCCAGCAGGCGAGCCCTAATCAGGGGGTCGGGGGAGCAGTACTTC
TRBV29-1	TRBJ2-7	.	TRBD1	CSVEGQGPLGQYF	TGCAGCGTTGAGGGACAGGGGCCCCTGGGGCAGTACTTC
TRBV9	TRBJ1-1	.	.	CASSPRGGELNTEAFF	TGTGCCAGCAGCCCGAGGGGGGGGGAATTGAACACTGAAGCTTTCTTT
TRBV4-3	TRBJ2-3	.	.	CASSQDKGVDTQYF	TGCGCCAGCAGCCAAGATAAGGGGGTCGATACGCAGTATTTT
TRBV5-1	TRBJ2-7	once	.	CASSLGGASGEQYF	TGCGCCAGCAGCTTGGGAGGAGCCTCTGGCGAGCAGTACTTC
TRBV6-2/TRBV6-3	TRBJ2-1	once	.	CASSDALGPGNEQFF	TGTGCCAGCAGTGACGCCTTGGGGCCGGGCAATGAGCAGTTCTTC
TRBV19	TRBJ2-1	.	.	CASSGEGRSGEQFF	TGTGCCAGTTCAGGGGAGGGGCGCTCAGGTGAGCAGTTCTTC
TRBV24-1	TRBJ2-1	.	TRBD2	CATSDPGTSGVEQFF	TGTGCCACCAGTGATCCCGGGACTAGCGGGGTAGAGCAGTTCTTC
TRBV4-1	TRBJ2-6	.	.	CASSTLRGIAGANVLTF	TGCGCCAGCAGCACTCTAAGGGGGATCGCTGGGGCCAACGTCCTGACTTTC
TRBV5-5	TRBJ2-7	.	.	CASSLVRGYEQYF	TGTGCCAGCAGCTTGGTCAGGGGCTACGAGCAGTACTTC
TRBV10-3	TRBJ1-1	.	TRBD1	CAIRRTGGADEAFF	TGTGCCATCAGAAGGACAGGGGGTGCTGATGAAGCTTTCTTT
TRBV19	TRBJ1-2	.	TRBD1	CATRRWGQGDYGYTF	TGTGCCACCCGTCGGTGGGGTCAGGGGGACTATGGCTACACCTTC
TRBV6-5	TRBJ1-2	once	.	CASKERGINYGYTF	TGTGCCAGCAAGGAAAGAGGAATTAACTATGGCTACACCTTC
TRBV30	TRBJ2-2	.	TRBD1	CAWSVQGGGTGELFF	TGTGCCTGGAGTGTACAGGGGGGCGGCACCGGGGAGCTGTTTTTT
TRBV7-9	TRBJ1-2	few	TRBD1	CASSYGTGKGYTF	TGTGCCAGCAGCTATGGGACAGGGAAGGGCTACACCTTC
TRBV4-3	TRBJ1-6	.	.	CASSQEVGLGSPLHF	TGCGCCAGCAGCCAAGAGGTTGGACTAGGATCACCCCTCCACTTT
TRBV6-1	TRBJ1-2	.	TRBD1	CASSEGTGPSSGYTF	TGTGCCAGCAGTGAAGGGACAGGGCCTTCCTCGGGCTACACCTTC
TRBV3-1/TRBV3-2	TRBJ1-1	once	TRBD1	CASSQLSRQGAEAFF	TGTGCCAGCAGCCAACTCTCTCGACAGGGGGCTGAAGCTTTCTTT
TRBV5-1	TRBJ2-1	.	TRBD2	CASSSVRGLAGNNEQFF	TGCGCCAGCAGCTCCGTTCGGGGACTAGCGGGGAACAATGAGCAGTTCTTC
TRBV4-3	TRBJ2-7	.	.	CASSQDLAGLEQYF	TGCGCCAGCAGCCAAGATCTGGCAGGTTTGGAGCAGTACTTC